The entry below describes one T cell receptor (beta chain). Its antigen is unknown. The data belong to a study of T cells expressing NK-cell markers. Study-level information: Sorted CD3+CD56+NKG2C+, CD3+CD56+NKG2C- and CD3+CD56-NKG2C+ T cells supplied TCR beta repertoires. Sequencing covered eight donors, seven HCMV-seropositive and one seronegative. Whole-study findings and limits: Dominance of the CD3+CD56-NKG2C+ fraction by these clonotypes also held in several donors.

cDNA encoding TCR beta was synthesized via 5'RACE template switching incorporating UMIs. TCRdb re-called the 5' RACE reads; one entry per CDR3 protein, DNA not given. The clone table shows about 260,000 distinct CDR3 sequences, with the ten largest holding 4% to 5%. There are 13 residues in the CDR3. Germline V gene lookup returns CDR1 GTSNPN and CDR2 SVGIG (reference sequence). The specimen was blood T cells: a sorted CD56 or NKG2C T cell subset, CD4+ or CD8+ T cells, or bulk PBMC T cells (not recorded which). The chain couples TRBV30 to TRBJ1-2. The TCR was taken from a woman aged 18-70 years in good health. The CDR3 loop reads CAWSVFLSYGYTF.